Many counts were recorded for the clone carrying this T cell receptor (beta chain). The data derive from a study of spatial heterogeneity in lung cancer. About the study: Consistently, beta-chain sequences turned up in larger numbers than alpha-chain sequences did. Raw sequencing reads included, on average, more than eight appearances of each unique TCR and UMI combination.

TCRdb re-called the 5' RACE reads through MiXCR, storing one row per CDR3 protein. This table holds about 21,000 distinct CDR3 sequences, 3.5% to 5% found once. The CDR3 has 14 residues. V was pared by 2 bases and J by 8 bases, with 5 bases of the junction left unmatched. CDR1 and CDR2 from the germline V gene are SGHAT and FQNNGV. Specified time point: sample taken at primary tumor resection. Frozen PBMC, nontumor lung or tumor provided whole RNA, which was sequenced unsorted. The specimen comprised PBMCs, sampled at surgery. The sequence was obtained from a male donor with early-stage non-small cell lung cancer. The chain couples TRBV11-2 to TRBJ2-1, with 8 nucleotides matching TRBD1. The CDR3 spells CASSLPPGGDEQFF. CDR3 DNA: TGTGCCAGCAGCTTACCCCCAGGGGGCGATGAGCAGTTCTTC.